This T cell receptor (beta chain) was recorded in a study of T-cell memory formation after mild COVID-19. Across the study: Each donor largely had its own TCR clusters.

TCR alpha and TCR beta cDNA libraries carrying sample barcodes and UMIs came from 5'RACE with constant-segment primers. TCRdb used MiXCR to reprocess the 5' RACE reads, holding one entry per CDR3 protein. The sample records about 560,000 distinct CDR3 sequences, around a sixth being singletons. Details on this clonotype: Its specificity is unknown.

J lost 0 bases, V lost 3 bases, and 11 bases had no gene match. In germline, CDR1 is SGDLS, CDR2 YYNGEE. The CDR3 spans 17 residues. General study points: Shrinking CD4+ clones were chiefly CM and EM; CD8+ ones were chiefly EMRA. Clones that contracted from day 15 to 85 were balanced CD4/CD8, while later expanders leaned CD4+.

The clonotype was recovered from an adult woman who had mild COVID-19 (a few samples of this study predate the infection). Cell type and time point are not known. The sequencing sample was made of PBMCs or a T cell subset sorted from them (not recorded which). The rearrangement joins TRBV9 to TRBJ2-7; 8 bases agree with TRBD1. As DNA, the CDR3 is TGTGCCAGCAGCGCGTCCGGGACAGGAGGGGTCTCCTACGAGCAGTACTTC. This encodes CASSASGTGGVSYEQYF.